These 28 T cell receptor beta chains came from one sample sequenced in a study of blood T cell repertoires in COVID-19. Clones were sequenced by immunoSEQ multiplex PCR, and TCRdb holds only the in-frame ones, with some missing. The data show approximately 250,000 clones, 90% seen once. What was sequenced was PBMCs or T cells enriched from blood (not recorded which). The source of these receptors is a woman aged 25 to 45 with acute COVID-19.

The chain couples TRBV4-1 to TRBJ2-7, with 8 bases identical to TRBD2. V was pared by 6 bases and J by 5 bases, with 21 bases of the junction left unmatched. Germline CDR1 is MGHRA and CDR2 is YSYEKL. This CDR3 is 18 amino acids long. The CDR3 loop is CASRRTAGGKEIWNEQYF. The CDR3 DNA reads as TGCGCCAGCAGACGCACGGCGGGGGGAAAAGAAATTTGGAACGAGCAGTACTTC.

The CDR3 coding sequence is TGTGCCAGCACCACCCTGGAGCCGGGACAGGGAAAAACCGGGGAGCTGTTTTTT. Its protein is CASTTLEPGQGKTGELFF. The chain couples TRBV28 to TRBJ2-2, with 9 bases lining up with TRBD1. CDR1 and CDR2 (germline): MDHEN, SYDVKM. The CDR3 consists of 18 residues. V was pared by 7 bases and J by 5 bases, with 17 bases of the junction left unmatched.

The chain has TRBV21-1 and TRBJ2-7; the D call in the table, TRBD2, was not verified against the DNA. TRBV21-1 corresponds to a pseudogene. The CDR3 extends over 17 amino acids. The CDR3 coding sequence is TGTGCCAGCAGCAAAGACGTCCGGGGGAGTGGTAGGTACGAGCAGTACTTC. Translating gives CASSKDVRGSGRYEQYF.

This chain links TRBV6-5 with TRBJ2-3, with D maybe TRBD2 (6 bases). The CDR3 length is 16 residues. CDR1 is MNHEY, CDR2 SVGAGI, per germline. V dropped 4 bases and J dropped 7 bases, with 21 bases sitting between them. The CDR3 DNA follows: TGTGCCAGCAGTTCTCCGGCCAGCGGGTACATATATACGCAGTATTTT. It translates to CASSSPASGYIYTQYF.

The CDR3 spells CATSRGRDSSTDTQYF. CDR3 bases: TGTGCCACCAGCAGAGGGAGGGACAGCAGCACAGATACGCAGTATTTT. The J gene is TRBJ2-3, the V gene TRBV15, with a possible D match to TRBD1 (7 bases). CDR3 size: 16 residues. V was cut by 1 base and J by 0 bases, with 11 bases left in between. CDR1 and CDR2 from the germline V gene are LNHNV and YYDKDF (reference sequence). Full variable domain (missing parts from reference TRBV15 and TRBJ2-3): DAMVIQNPRYQVTQFGKPVTLSCSQTLNHNVMYWYQQKSSQAPKLLFHYYDKDFNNEADTPDNFQSRRPNTSFCFLDIRSPGLGDTAMYLCATSRGRDSSTDTQYFGPGTRLTVL.

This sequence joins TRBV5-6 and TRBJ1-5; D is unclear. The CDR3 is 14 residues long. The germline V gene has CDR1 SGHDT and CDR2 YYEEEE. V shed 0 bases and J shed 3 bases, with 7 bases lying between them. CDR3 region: CASSLGGFNQPQHF. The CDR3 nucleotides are TGTGCCAGCAGCTTGGGCGGCTTCAATCAGCCCCAGCATTTT.

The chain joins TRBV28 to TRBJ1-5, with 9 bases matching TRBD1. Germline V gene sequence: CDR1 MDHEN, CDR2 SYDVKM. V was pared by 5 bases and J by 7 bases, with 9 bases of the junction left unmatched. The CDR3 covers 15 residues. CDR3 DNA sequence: TGTGCCAGCAGTCTACAGGGGGCAAGGGAACAGCCCCAGCATTTT. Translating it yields CASSLQGAREQPQHF.

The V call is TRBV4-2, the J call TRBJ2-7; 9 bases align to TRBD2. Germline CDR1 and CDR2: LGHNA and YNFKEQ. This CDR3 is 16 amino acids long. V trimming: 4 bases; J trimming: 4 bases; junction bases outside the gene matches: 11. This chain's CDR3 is CASSRVASGTGYEQYF. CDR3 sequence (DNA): TGTGCCAGCAGCCGAGTTGCTAGCGGGACGGGATACGAGCAGTACTTC.

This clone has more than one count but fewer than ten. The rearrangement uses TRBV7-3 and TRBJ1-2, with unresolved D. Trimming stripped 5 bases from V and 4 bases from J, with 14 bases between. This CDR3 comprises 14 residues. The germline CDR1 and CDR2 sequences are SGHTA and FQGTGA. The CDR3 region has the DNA TGTGCCAGCAGCCCCGTAGCGGACTCCTATGGCTACACCTTC. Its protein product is CASSPVADSYGYTF.

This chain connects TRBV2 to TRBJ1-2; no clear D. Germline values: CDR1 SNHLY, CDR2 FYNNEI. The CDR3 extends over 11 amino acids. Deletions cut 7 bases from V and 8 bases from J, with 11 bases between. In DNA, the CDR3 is TGTGCCAGCACCGACACGGGGGGCTACACCTTC. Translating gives CASTDTGGYTF.

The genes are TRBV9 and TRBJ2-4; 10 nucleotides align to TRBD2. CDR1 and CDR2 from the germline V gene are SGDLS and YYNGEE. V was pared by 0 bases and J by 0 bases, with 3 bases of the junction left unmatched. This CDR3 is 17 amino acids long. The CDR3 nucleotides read TGTGCCAGCAGCGTAGGGACTAGCGGATTAGCCAAAAACATTCAGTACTTC. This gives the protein CASSVGTSGLAKNIQYF.

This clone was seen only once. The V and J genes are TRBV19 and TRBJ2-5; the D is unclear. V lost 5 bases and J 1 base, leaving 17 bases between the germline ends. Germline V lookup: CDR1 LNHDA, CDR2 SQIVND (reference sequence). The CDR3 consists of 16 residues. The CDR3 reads CASSSSGLTSQETQYF. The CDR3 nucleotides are TGTGCCAGTAGTTCCTCGGGTCTAACGTCCCAAGAGACCCAGTACTTC.

In DNA form, the CDR3 reads TGCGCCAGCAGCTTGGCCGGAGTCGGGGAGAACACCGGGGAGCTGTTTTTT. Amino acids: CASSLAGVGENTGELFF. V and J are TRBV5-1 and TRBJ2-2, with a weak D call TRBD2 (5 bases). V was cut by 0 bases and J by 1 base, with 13 bases left in between. The CDR3 runs 17 residues. Germline lookup yields CDR1 SGHRS and CDR2 YFSETQ.

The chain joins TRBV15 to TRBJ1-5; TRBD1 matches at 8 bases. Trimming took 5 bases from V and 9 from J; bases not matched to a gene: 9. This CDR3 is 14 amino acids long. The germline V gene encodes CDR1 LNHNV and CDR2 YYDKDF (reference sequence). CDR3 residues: CATSRDRSDGPQHF. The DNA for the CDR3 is TGTGCCACCAGCCGGGACAGGTCCGACGGGCCCCAGCATTTT.

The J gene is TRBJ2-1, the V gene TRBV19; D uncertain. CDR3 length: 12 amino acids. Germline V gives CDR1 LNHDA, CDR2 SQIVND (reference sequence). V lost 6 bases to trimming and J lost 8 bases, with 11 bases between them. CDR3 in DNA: TGTGCCAGTAGCCCCCTTTCTGATGAGCAGTTCTTC. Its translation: CASSPLSDEQFF.

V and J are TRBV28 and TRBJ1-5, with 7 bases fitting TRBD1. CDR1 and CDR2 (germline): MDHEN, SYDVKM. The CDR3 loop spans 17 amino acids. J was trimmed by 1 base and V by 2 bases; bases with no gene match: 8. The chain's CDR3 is CASSLGDRVESNQPQHF. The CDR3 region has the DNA TGTGCCAGCAGTTTAGGAGACAGGGTGGAGAGCAATCAGCCCCAGCATTTT.

The CDR3 region has the DNA TGTGCCAGTAGTAGCGTGAGGGATCAGCCCCAGCATTTT. It is translated as CASSSVRDQPQHF. This chain uses TRBV19 with TRBJ1-5, with D hard to call. Germline values: CDR1 LNHDA, CDR2 SQIVND (reference sequence). The CDR3 runs to 13 residues. Deletions cut 4 bases from V and 5 bases from J, with 9 bases between. The variable domain in full, with the rest retrieved from reference TRBV19 and TRBJ1-5, is DGGITQSPKYLFRKEGQNVTLSCEQNLNHDAMYWYRQDPGQGLRLIYYSQIVNDFQKGDIAEGYSVSREKKESFPLTVTSAQKNPTAFYLCASSSVRDQPQHFGDGTRLSIL.

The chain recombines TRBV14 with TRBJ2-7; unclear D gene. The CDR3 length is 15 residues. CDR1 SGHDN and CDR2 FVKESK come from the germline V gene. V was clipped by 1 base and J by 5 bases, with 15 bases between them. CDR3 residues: CASSQGRLTVNEQYF. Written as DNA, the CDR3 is TGTGCCAGCAGCCAAGGTCGGTTAACAGTCAACGAGCAGTACTTC.

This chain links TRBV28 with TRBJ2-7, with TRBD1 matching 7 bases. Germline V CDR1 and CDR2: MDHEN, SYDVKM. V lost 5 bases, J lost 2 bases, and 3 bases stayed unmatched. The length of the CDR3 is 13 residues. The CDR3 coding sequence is TGTGCCAGCAGTAGGGACAGCCCCTACGAGCAGTACTTC. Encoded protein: CASSRDSPYEQYF.

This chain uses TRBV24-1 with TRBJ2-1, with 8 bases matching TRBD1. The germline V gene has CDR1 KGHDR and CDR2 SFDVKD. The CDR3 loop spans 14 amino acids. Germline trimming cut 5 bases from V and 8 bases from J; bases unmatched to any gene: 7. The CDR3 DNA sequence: TGTGCCACCAGTGGTCCCGGACAGGGCTATGAGCAGTTCTTC. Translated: CATSGPGQGYEQFF.

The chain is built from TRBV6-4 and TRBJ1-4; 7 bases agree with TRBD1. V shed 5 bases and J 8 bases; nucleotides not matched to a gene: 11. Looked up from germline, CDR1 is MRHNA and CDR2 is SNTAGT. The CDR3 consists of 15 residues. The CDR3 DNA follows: TGTGCCAGCAGTCCTACAGGGGTGGGGCGCGAAAAACTGTTTTTT. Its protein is CASSPTGVGREKLFF.

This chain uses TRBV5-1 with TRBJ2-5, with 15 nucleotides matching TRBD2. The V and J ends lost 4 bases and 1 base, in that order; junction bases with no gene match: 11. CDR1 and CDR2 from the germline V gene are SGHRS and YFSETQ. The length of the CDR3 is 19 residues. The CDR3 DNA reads TGCGCCAGCAGCCACGGGACTAGCGGGGGGCCTATGTCCCAAGAGACCCAGTACTTC. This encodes CASSHGTSGGPMSQETQYF.

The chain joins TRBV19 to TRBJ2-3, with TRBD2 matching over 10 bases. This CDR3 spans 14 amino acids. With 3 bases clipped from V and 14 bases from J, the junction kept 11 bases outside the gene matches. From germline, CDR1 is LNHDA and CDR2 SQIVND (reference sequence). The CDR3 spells CASSIQPSGSGSYF. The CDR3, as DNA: TGTGCCAGTAGTATCCAACCTAGCGGGAGTGGTTCGTATTTT.

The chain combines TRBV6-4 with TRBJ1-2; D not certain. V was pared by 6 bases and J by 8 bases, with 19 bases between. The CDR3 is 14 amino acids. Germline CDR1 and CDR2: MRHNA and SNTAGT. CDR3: CASSPEISVSGYTF. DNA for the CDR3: TGTGCCAGCAGCCCCGAGATTTCGGTCTCCGGCTACACCTTC.

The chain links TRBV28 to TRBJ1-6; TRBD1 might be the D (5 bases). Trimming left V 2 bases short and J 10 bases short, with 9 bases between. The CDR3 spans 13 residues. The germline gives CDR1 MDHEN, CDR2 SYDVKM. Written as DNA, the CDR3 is TGTGCCAGCAGTTTACAGGGTAGCTCACCCCTCCACTTT. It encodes CASSLQGSSPLHF.

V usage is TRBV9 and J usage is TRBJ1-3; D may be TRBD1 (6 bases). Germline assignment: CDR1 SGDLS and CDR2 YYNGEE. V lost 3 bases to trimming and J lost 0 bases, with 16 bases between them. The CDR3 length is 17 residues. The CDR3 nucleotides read TGTGCCAGCAGCGCATACGAGACAGGCAGCTCTGGAAACACCATATATTTT. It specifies CASSAYETGSSGNTIYF.

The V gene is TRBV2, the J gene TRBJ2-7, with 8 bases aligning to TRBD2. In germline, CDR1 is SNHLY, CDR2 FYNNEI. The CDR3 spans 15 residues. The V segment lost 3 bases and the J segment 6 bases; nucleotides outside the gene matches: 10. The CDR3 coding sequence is TGTGCCAGCAGTGATGGTCTTAGCGGGAAGGGCGAGCAGTACTTC. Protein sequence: CASSDGLSGKGEQYF.

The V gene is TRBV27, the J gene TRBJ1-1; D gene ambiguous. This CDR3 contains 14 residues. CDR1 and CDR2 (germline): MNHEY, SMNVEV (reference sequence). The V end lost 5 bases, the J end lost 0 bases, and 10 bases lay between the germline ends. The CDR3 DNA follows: TGTGCCAGCAGTCCCGGACTGATGAACACTGAAGCTTTCTTT. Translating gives CASSPGLMNTEAFF.